The next 19 T cell receptor gamma chains were all read from a single sample in a study of Vδ1+ human thymocytes. Findings and caveats of the study: Thymic TRG and TRD repertoires appeared highly polyclonal.

RNA was extracted from the cells and then reverse transcribed. Multiplex PCR used pooled V-gene forward primers and a constant-region reverse primer to amplify CDR3s. TCRdb reapplied CATT to the multiplex PCR reads. This table has tens of thousands of gamma-chain clones, around 20% appearing once. Which antigens these TCRs recognize remains unknown. The material sequenced was Vdelta1+ gamma-delta thymocytes from the thymus. Subset of the sample: FACS-sorted CD3+ TCRalphabeta- TCRVdelta1+ TCRVdelta2- thymocytes. These receptors originate from a girl under two years old who had congenital heart surgery.

This clone was observed a few times. The rearrangement uses TRGV8 and TRGJ1 or TRGJ2. CDR1 and CDR2 from the germline V gene are VENAVY and YDSYNSRV. The CDR3 sequence is 13 residues long. J was trimmed by 3 bases and V by 2 bases; bases with no gene match: 4. The CDR3 region has the DNA TGTGCCACCTGGGATAAACCTTATTATAAGAAACTCTTT. Its protein is CATWDKPYYKKLF.

The gene calls are TRGV4 and TRGJ1 or TRGJ2. Germline V lookup: CDR1 EGSTGY, CDR2 YDSYTSSV. The ends lost 0 bases at V and 11 bases at J; junction bases unmatched: 10. The CDR3 is 13 amino acids. In DNA, the CDR3 is TGTGCCACCTGGGATGGGCTCGACTCGGAGAAACTCTTT. It encodes CATWDGLDSEKLF.

This chain uses TRGV4 with TRGJ1 or TRGJ2. Trimming took 3 bases from V and 8 from J; bases not matched to a gene: 10. CDR1 is EGSTGY and CDR2 is YDSYTSSV in the germline V gene. The CDR3 is 13 residues long. The CDR3 sequence is CATWDRGSNKKLF. The CDR3 DNA reads as TGTGCCACCTGGGATCGTGGCTCTAATAAGAAACTCTTT.

V gene TRGV2 combines with J gene TRGJ1 or TRGJ2. This CDR3 is built from 12 residues. Germline V gene sequence: CDR1 EGSNGY, CDR2 YDSYNSKV. Losses at the gene ends were 0 bases for V and 12 bases for J; bases not matched to a gene: 8. The CDR3 DNA sequence: TGTGCCACCTGGGACGGGCAAGCGGTGAAACTCTTT. It yields the protein CATWDGQAVKLF.

The chain has TRGV9 and TRGJ1 or TRGJ2. There are 14 residues in the CDR3. Unmatched junction bases numbered 10, after V lost 5 bases and J lost 3 bases. Germline values: CDR1 GITISATS, CDR2 ISYDGTV (reference sequence). CDR3 sequence (DNA): TGTGCCTTGTGGGGGGTATCCCCTTATTATAAGAAACTCTTT. As protein: CALWGVSPYYKKLF.

The chain couples TRGV3 to TRGJ1 or TRGJ2. The V gene end was trimmed by 11 bases and the J gene end by 11 bases; junction bases not matched to a gene: 12. The CDR3 sequence is 10 residues long. Germline CDR1 and CDR2: VTNTFY and YDVSTARD (reference sequence). Here the CDR3 reads CANGVGEKLF. DNA of the CDR3: TGTGCCAACGGTGTGGGGGAGAAACTCTTT.

The rearrangement uses TRGV2 and TRGJ1 or TRGJ2. Germline V CDR1 and CDR2: EGSNGY, YDSYNSKV. This CDR3 region has 14 residues. J was trimmed by 2 bases and V by 4 bases; bases with no gene match: 8. The CDR3 DNA reads as TGTGCCACCTGGGATCATCCACATTATTATAAGAAACTCTTT. Amino acids: CATWDHPHYYKKLF.

This clone was observed a handful of times. The V and J genes are TRGV8 and TRGJP2. The CDR3 extends over 15 amino acids. With 10 bases clipped from V and 3 bases from J, the junction kept 14 bases outside the gene matches. The germline gives CDR1 VENAVY, CDR2 YDSYNSRV. CDR3 coding DNA: TGTGCCACGATTCAATCATACTGTAGTGATTGGATCAAGACGTTT. Residues: CATIQSYCSDWIKTF.

There are a few counts of this clone. Other DNA sequences of this sample code for an identical CDR3. The chain uses TRGV9 and TRGJ1 or TRGJ2. Germline V CDR1 and CDR2: GITISATS, ISYDGTV (reference sequence). With V trimmed by 0 bases and J by 1 base, 3 bases remained unmatched. The length of the CDR3 is 14 residues. The CDR3 loop is CALWEVTNYYKKLF. Here the CDR3 DNA reads TGTGCCTTGTGGGAGGTGACAAATTATTATAAGAAACTCTTT.

The chain carries TRGV3 and TRGJ1 or TRGJ2. Germline-derived CDR1 and CDR2 are VTNTFY and YDVSTARD (reference sequence). After removal of 0 bases from V and 4 bases from J, the junction contained 12 bases not matched to a gene. This CDR3 is built from 16 residues. CDR3 region: CATWDRLEGRYYKKLF. The DNA for the CDR3 is TGTGCCACCTGGGACAGGCTAGAGGGACGGTATTATAAGAAACTCTTT.

This clone turned up a few times. This chain connects TRGV9 to TRGJP2. V trimming: 0 bases; J trimming: 10 bases; junction bases outside the gene matches: 2. The CDR3 contains 12 residues. The germline V gene encodes CDR1 GITISATS and CDR2 ISYDGTV (reference sequence). CDR3 loop: CALWEVCWIKTF. CDR3 in DNA: TGTGCCTTGTGGGAGGTGTGTTGGATCAAGACGTTT.

This rearrangement joins TRGV2 to TRGJP2. J lost 1 base, V lost 0 bases, and 17 bases had no gene match. This CDR3 contains 20 residues. In germline, CDR1 is EGSNGY, CDR2 YDSYNSKV. The CDR3 sequence is CATWDGPFRRGVSSDWIKTF. Written as DNA, the CDR3 is TGTGCCACCTGGGACGGGCCTTTTCGAAGAGGGGTTAGTAGTGATTGGATCAAGACGTTT.

This clone was detected only a few times. Other nucleotide sequences from this sample produce the same CDR3. The chain links TRGV2 to TRGJ1 or TRGJ2. The V gene's germline CDR1 is EGSNGY and CDR2 YDSYNSKV. The CDR3 totals 14 residues. The ends lost 1 base at V and 3 bases at J; junction bases unmatched: 6. Written as DNA, the CDR3 is TGTGCCACCTGGGACGGCCTGGTTTATTATAAGAAACTCTTT. This encodes CATWDGLVYYKKLF.

This clone has just a few counts. The gene calls are TRGV3 and TRGJ1 or TRGJ2. Trimming removed 0 bases from V and 7 bases from J; junction bases left unmatched: 9. CDR3 length equals 14 residues. Germline lookup yields CDR1 VTNTFY and CDR2 YDVSTARD (reference sequence). The CDR3 DNA reads TGTGCCACCTGGGACAGGTCAGTGGGATATAAGAAACTCTTT. Protein product: CATWDRSVGYKKLF.

This clone was observed a handful of times. At the DNA level, this CDR3 is encoded by other sequences in the same sample as well. This chain uses TRGV4 with TRGJ1 or TRGJ2. This CDR3 region has 12 residues. J was trimmed by 9 bases and V by 0 bases; bases with no gene match: 5. Germline CDR1 reads EGSTGY; CDR2 reads YDSYTSSV. The CDR3 loop is CATWDGPLKKLF. The CDR3 nucleotides read TGTGCCACCTGGGATGGGCCCCTTAAGAAACTCTTT.

The chain carries TRGV8 and TRGJ1 or TRGJ2. V lost 1 base, J lost 8 bases, and 5 bases stayed unmatched. This CDR3 region has 12 residues. In germline, CDR1 is VENAVY, CDR2 YDSYNSRV. CDR3 coding DNA: TGTGCCACCTGGGATAGAGAAGATAAGAAACTCTTT. Its protein is CATWDREDKKLF.

The V and J genes are TRGV9 and TRGJ1 or TRGJ2. CDR1 and CDR2 from the germline V gene are GITISATS and ISYDGTV (reference sequence). V lost 0 bases and J lost 3; bases outside the gene matches: 11. The CDR3 loop spans 16 amino acids. Here the CDR3 DNA reads TGTGCCTTGTGGGAGGTGCCGGTAGTTGGTTATTATAAGAAACTCTTT. This sequence encodes CALWEVPVVGYYKKLF.

This sequence joins TRGV2 and TRGJ1 or TRGJ2. This CDR3 comprises 15 residues. Germline assignment: CDR1 EGSNGY and CDR2 YDSYNSKV. Trimming took 0 bases from V and 1 from J; bases not matched to a gene: 6. CDR3 sequence (DNA): TGTGCCACCTGGGACGGGCTCCCCAATTATTATAAGAAACTCTTT. Amino acids: CATWDGLPNYYKKLF.

The J gene is TRGJ1 or TRGJ2, the V gene TRGV8. The ends lost 1 base at V and 5 bases at J; junction bases unmatched: 5. The CDR3 contains 13 residues. From germline, CDR1 is VENAVY and CDR2 YDSYNSRV. For the CDR3, the DNA is TGTGCCACCTGGGATAGAGTACATTATAAGAAACTCTTT. It encodes CATWDRVHYKKLF.